A single sample gave rise to the 7 T cell receptor beta chains below, sequenced in a study of cytomegalovirus exposure and HLA in healthy donors. Both 60 Vbeta primers and 13 Jbeta primers went into the PCR. Data came from immunoSEQ multiplex PCR; TCRdb stores just in-frame clones and leaves some out. The data contain 150,000 to 200,000 clones, around 80% of them singletons. The sequenced sample consisted of PBMCs. These receptors were obtained from a man aged 40-55 years in good health and CMV-seronegative.

The table lists this clone with a count of one. The genes are TRBV6-6 and TRBJ1-2, with 9 bases aligning to TRBD1. This CDR3 comprises 16 residues. Looked up from germline, CDR1 is MNHNY and CDR2 is SVGAGI (reference sequence). V lost 0 bases to trimming and J lost 2 bases; unmatched junction nucleotides: 4. The DNA for the CDR3 is TGTGCCAGCAGTTACTCGACCGGGACAGGGAACTATGGCTACACCTTC. Translated: CASSYSTGTGNYGYTF.

V usage is TRBV4-2 and J usage is TRBJ2-7, with 10 positions matching TRBD2. The CDR3 has 14 residues. V dropped 5 bases and J dropped 3; count of bases not matched to a gene: 4. The germline CDR1 and CDR2 sequences are LGHNA and YNFKEQ. CDR3: CASSTLAGHYEQYF. CDR3 bases: TGTGCCAGCAGCACACTAGCGGGGCACTACGAGCAGTACTTC.

A note on this clone: This CDR3 is also generated by other DNA sequences in the sample. The chain joins TRBV2 to TRBJ2-7; D uncertain. V was clipped by 4 bases and J by 0 bases, with 10 bases between them. Germline V gene lookup returns CDR1 SNHLY and CDR2 FYNNEI. The CDR3 has 14 amino acids. Here the CDR3 DNA reads TGTGCCAGCAGTGGAAGTCGACTCTCCTACGAGCAGTACTTC. Amino acids: CASSGSRLSYEQYF.

The table lists this clone with a count of one. J is TRBJ1-1 and V is TRBV18; D gene unclear. The CDR3 is 14 residues long. Between the trimmed V and J ends, which lost 5 bases and 2 bases, there was a span of 12 bases. Germline values: CDR1 KGHSH, CDR2 LQKENI. The CDR3 region is CASSFDFRNTEAFF. The CDR3 bases are TGTGCCAGCTCATTCGACTTCCGCAACACTGAAGCTTTCTTT.

The V call is TRBV6-4, the J call TRBJ1-2, with 7 bases fitting TRBD1. Germline lookup yields CDR1 MRHNA and CDR2 SNTAGT. V was clipped by 2 bases and J by 12 bases; unmatched bases: 12. The CDR3 is 14 amino acids. CDR3 sequence reads: CASSDELRDRGHTF. DNA for the CDR3: TGTGCCAGCAGTGACGAATTGCGGGACAGAGGGCACACCTTC.

V is TRBV2 and J is TRBJ1-3, with D unresolved. The CDR3 runs 12 residues. Trimming removed 5 bases from V and 3 bases from J, with 5 bases in between. CDR1 is SNHLY and CDR2 is FYNNEI in the germline V gene. CDR3 nucleotides: TGTGCCAGCAGTCCTAATGGAAACACCATATATTTT. Its translation is CASSPNGNTIYF.

This CDR3 is CASSLFSGTTNSPLHF. CDR3 nucleotides: TGTGCCAGCAGTTTATTCTCCGGGACAACTAATTCACCCCTCCACTTT. V and J are TRBV27 and TRBJ1-6; D possibly corresponds to TRBD1 (6 bases). Trimming pared 1 base from V and 6 bases from J, leaving 13 bases between. Germline CDR1 is MNHEY and CDR2 is SMNVEV (reference sequence). The length of the CDR3 is 16 residues.